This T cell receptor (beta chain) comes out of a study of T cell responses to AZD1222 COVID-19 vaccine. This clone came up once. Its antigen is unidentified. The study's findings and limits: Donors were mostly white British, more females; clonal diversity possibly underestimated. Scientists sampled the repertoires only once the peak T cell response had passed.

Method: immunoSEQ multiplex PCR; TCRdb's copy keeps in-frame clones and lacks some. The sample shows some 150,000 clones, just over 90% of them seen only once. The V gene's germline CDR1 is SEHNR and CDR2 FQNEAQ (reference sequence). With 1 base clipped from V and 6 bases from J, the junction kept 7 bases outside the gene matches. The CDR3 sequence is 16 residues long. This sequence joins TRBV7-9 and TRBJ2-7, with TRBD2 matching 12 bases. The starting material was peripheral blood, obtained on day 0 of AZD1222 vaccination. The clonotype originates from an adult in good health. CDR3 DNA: TGTGCCAGCAGCTTAGTTGTGGCTAGCGGGAGGGCCGAGCAGTACTTC. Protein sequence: CASSLVVASGRAEQYF.